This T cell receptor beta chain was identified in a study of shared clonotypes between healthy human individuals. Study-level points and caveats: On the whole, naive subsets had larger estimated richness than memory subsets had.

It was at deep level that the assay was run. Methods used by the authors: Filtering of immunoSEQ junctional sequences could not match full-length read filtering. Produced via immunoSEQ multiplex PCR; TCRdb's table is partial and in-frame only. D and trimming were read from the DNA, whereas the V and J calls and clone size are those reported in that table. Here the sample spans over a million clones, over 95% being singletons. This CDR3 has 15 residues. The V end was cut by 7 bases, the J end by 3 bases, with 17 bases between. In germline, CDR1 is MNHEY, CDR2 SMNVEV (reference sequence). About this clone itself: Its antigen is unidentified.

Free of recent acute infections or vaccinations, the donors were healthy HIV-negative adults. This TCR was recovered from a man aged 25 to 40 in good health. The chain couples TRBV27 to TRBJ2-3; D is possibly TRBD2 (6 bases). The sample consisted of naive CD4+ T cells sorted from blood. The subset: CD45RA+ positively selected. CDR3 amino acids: CASTLYGRTTDTQYF. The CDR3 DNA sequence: TGTGCCAGCACCCTATATGGGAGGACGACAGATACGCAGTATTTT.